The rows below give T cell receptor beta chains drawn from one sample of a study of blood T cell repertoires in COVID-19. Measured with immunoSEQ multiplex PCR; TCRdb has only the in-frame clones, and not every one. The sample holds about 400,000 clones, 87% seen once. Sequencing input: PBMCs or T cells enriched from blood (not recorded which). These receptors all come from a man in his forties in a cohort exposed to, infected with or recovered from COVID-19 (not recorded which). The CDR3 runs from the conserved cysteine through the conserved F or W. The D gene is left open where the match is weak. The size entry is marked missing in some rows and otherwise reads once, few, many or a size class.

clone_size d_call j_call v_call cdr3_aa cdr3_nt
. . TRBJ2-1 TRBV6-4 CASSRERQYNEQFF TGTGCCAGCAGTAGGGAGCGCCAATACAATGAGCAGTTCTTC
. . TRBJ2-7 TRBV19 CASSSTGHYEQYF TGTGCCAGTAGTTCGACAGGACACTACGAGCAGTACTTC
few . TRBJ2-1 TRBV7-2 CASSQFGPSVEQFF TGTGCCAGCAGCCAATTTGGGCCATCTGTTGAGCAGTTCTTC
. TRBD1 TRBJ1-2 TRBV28 CASSPRTGNYGYTF TGTGCCAGCAGTCCAAGGACAGGAAACTATGGCTACACCTTC
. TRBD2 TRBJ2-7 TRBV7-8 CASSSGTSGRYSSYEQYF TGTGCCAGCAGCTCCGGGACTAGCGGGAGGTATAGCTCCTACGAGCAGTACTTC
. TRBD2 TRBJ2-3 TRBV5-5 CASSPLGTSGRSAGTQYF TGTGCCAGCAGCCCCCTAGGGACTAGCGGGAGGTCAGCGGGTACGCAGTATTTT
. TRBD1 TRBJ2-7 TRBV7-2 CASSSRTGNSYEQYF TGTGCCAGCAGCTCGCGGACAGGGAACTCCTACGAGCAGTACTTC
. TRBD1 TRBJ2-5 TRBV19 CASSLTGAQGQYF TGTGCCAGTAGTCTCACAGGGGCACAGGGCCAGTACTTC
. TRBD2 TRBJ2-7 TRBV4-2 CASSPLAGAGYEQYF TGTGCCAGCAGCCCTTTAGCGGGAGCAGGCTACGAGCAGTACTTC
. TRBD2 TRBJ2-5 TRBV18 CASSPMSGNQETQYF TGTGCCAGCTCACCAATGAGCGGGAACCAAGAGACCCAGTACTTC
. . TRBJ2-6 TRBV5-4 CASSLDFSGANVLTF TGTGCCAGCAGCTTGGACTTTTCTGGGGCCAACGTCCTGACTTTC
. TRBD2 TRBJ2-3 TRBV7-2 CASSPKGLARTDTQYF TGTGCCAGCAGCCCAAAGGGACTAGCGCGAACAGATACGCAGTATTTT
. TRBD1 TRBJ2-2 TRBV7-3 CASSRQGAGELFF TGTGCCAGCAGTCGACAGGGAGCCGGGGAGCTGTTTTTT
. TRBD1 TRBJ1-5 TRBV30 CAWSRQGAGSNQPQHF TGTGCCTGGAGTAGACAGGGGGCGGGGAGCAATCAGCCCCAGCATTTT
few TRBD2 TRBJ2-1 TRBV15 CATSGTSGSRGEQFF TGTGCCACCAGCGGGACTAGCGGGAGTAGGGGGGAGCAGTTCTTC
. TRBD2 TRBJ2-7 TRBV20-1 CSASEASGYYEQYF TGCAGTGCCAGTGAGGCTAGCGGATACTACGAGCAGTACTTC
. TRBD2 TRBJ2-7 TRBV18 CASSPPLAGAYEQYF TGTGCCAGCTCACCCCCTTTGGCGGGAGCCTACGAGCAGTACTTC
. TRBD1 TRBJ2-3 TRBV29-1 CSVGGQGSDTQYF TGCAGCGTTGGGGGACAGGGTTCAGATACGCAGTATTTT
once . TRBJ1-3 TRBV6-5 CASRPGSGNTIYF TGTGCCAGCCGCCCGGGGTCTGGAAACACCATATATTTT
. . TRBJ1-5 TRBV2 CASNLAGPQHF TGTGCCAGCAACCTGGCGGGGCCCCAGCATTTT
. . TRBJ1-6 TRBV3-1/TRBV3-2 CASSQSRNSPLHF TGTGCCAGCAGCCAGAGCCGCAATTCACCCCTCCACTTT
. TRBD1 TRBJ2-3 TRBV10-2 CATATGQGTTDTQYF TGCGCCACCGCGACGGGACAGGGGACCACAGATACGCAGTATTTT
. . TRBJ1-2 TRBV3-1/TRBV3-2 CASSQDLDSFYGYTF TGTGCCAGCAGCCAAGATTTGGACAGCTTTTATGGCTACACCTTC
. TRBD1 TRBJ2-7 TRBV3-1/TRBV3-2 CASSQRKGQGFGEQYF TGTGCCAGCAGCCAAAGGAAGGGACAGGGGTTTGGCGAGCAGTACTTC
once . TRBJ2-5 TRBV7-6 CASSRTGVPQETQYF TGTGCCAGCAGCCGTACAGGCGTTCCCCAAGAGACCCAGTACTTC
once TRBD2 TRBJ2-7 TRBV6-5 CASSSSGRVYEQYF TGTGCCAGCAGTTCTAGCGGGAGAGTCTACGAGCAGTACTTC
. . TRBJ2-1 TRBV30 CAWFPRSSSYNEQFF TGTGCCTGGTTTCCCCGTTCGAGCTCCTACAATGAGCAGTTCTTC
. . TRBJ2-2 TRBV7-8 CASSLRVQGRGGELFF TGTGCCAGCAGCTTAAGGGTCCAGGGGAGGGGCGGGGAGCTGTTTTTT
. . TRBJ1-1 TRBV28 CASSLLAETNTEAFF TGTGCCAGCAGTTTATTAGCGGAAACTAACACTGAAGCTTTCTTT
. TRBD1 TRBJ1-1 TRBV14 CASSQAPRLDRGYTEAFF TGTGCCAGCAGCCAAGCCCCTAGATTGGACAGGGGGTACACTGAAGCTTTCTTT
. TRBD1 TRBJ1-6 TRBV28 CATEGRTGVGDSPLHF TGTGCCACAGAGGGAAGGACAGGGGTTGGGGATTCACCCCTCCACTTT
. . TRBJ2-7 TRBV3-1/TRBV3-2 CASSSTDTLQYF TGTGCCAGCAGCTCAACAGACACGCTACAGTACTTC
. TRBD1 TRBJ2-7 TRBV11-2 CASTPGQDPSYEQYF TGTGCCAGCACCCCCGGACAGGACCCCTCCTACGAGCAGTACTTC
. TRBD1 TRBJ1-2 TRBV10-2 CASSGDSFNYGYTF TGCGCCAGCAGCGGGGACAGCTTTAACTATGGCTACACCTTC
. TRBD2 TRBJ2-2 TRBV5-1 CASSFPATSSTGELFF TGCGCCAGCAGCTTCCCAGCGACTAGCAGCACCGGGGAGCTGTTTTTT
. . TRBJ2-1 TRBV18 CASSLSTGPNEQFF TGTGCCAGCTCACTCTCGACAGGACCTAATGAGCAGTTCTTC
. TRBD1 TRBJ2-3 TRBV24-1 CATRDRVVDTQYF TGTGCCACCAGGGACAGGGTAGTAGATACGCAGTATTTT
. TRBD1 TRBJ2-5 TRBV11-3 CASSTRGTGRETQYF TGTGCCAGCAGCACCCGAGGGACAGGGAGAGAGACCCAGTACTTC
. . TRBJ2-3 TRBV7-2 CASSPLSLSADTQYF TGTGCCAGCAGCCCACTAAGTCTCTCCGCAGATACGCAGTATTTT
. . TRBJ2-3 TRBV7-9 CASSAQSDTQYF TGTGCCAGCAGCGCCCAGTCGGATACGCAGTATTTT
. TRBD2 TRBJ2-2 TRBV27 CASRKAGALTGELFF TGTGCCAGCAGGAAAGCGGGAGCCCTCACCGGGGAGCTGTTTTTT
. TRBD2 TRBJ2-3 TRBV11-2 CASSLLTSGSTDTQYF TGTGCCAGCAGCTTACTAACTAGCGGTAGCACAGATACGCAGTATTTT
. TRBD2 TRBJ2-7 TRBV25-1 CASSDSRLAGVGEQYF TGTGCCAGCAGTGATTCTAGACTAGCGGGAGTCGGCGAGCAGTACTTC
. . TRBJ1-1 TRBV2 CASSNTGMNTEAFF TGTGCCAGCAGTAACACAGGGATGAACACTGAAGCTTTCTTT
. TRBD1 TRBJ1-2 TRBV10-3 CATEAGTGSVVHYGYTF TGTGCCACCGAGGCCGGGACAGGTTCCGTCGTCCACTATGGCTACACCTTC
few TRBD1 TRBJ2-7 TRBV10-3 CAISQHHRDRWHEQYF TGTGCCATCAGTCAACACCACCGGGACAGATGGCACGAGCAGTACTTC
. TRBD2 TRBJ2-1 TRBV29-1 CSALFLPASGRNNEQFF TGCAGCGCCCTCTTCCTCCCTGCTAGCGGGAGAAACAATGAGCAGTTCTTC
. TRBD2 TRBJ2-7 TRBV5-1 CASSWTSGAYEQYF TGCGCCAGCAGCTGGACTAGCGGGGCCTACGAGCAGTACTTC
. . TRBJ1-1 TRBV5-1 CASSFLRNTEAFF TGCGCCAGCAGCTTCCTCAGGAACACTGAAGCTTTCTTT
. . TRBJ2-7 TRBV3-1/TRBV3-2 CASSQGHLTYEQYF TGTGCCAGCAGCCAAGGACACCTGACGTACGAGCAGTACTTC
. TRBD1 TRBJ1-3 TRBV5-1 CASSNQQGAGNTIYF TGCGCCAGCAGCAACCAACAGGGGGCTGGAAACACCATATATTTT
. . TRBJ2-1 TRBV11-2 CASSPTSYNEQFF TGTGCCAGCAGCCCGACTAGTTACAATGAGCAGTTCTTC
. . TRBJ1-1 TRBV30 CALITTRLYPMDTEAFF TGTGCCTTGATAACCACACGACTATACCCAATGGACACTGAAGCTTTCTTT
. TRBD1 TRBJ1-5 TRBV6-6 CASSLDRGSGNQPQHF TGTGCCAGCAGTTTGGACAGGGGGAGCGGCAATCAGCCCCAGCATTTT
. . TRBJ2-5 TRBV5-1 CASTRDTQETQYF TGCGCCAGCACACGAGACACTCAAGAGACCCAGTACTTC
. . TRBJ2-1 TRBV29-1 CSVVSAGYNEQFF TGCAGCGTTGTATCAGCGGGTTACAATGAGCAGTTCTTC